Below are 5 T cell receptor beta chains sequenced from a single sample in a study of blood T cell repertoires in COVID-19. Method: immunoSEQ multiplex PCR; TCRdb's copy keeps in-frame clones and lacks some. This sample has under 50,000 clones, with about 90% found just once. Sequencing was performed on peripheral blood. Receptors were obtained from a human donor in a cohort sampled during active COVID-19.

V is TRBV7-3 and J is TRBJ1-1; maybe TRBD1 (6 bases). This CDR3 contains 15 residues. Germline V CDR1 and CDR2: SGHTA, FQGTGA. Trimming cost V 4 bases and J 1 base, with 13 bases left between them. The chain's CDR3 is CASSSKPGQNTEAFF. CDR3 nucleotides: TGTGCCAGCAGCTCAAAGCCGGGACAGAACACTGAAGCTTTCTTT.

The V call is TRBV28, the J call TRBJ2-5; 15 bases map to TRBD2. There are 17 residues in the CDR3. With 5 bases clipped from V and 4 bases from J, the junction kept 8 bases outside the gene matches. In germline, CDR1 is MDHEN, CDR2 SYDVKM. CDR3 residues: CASSGLAGGEKIETQYF. CDR3 in DNA: TGTGCCAGCAGTGGACTAGCGGGAGGGGAAAAGATAGAGACCCAGTACTTC.

This clone came up once. The chain is built from TRBV4-3 and TRBJ2-7, with 8 bases fitting TRBD2. Germline lookup yields CDR1 LGHNA and CDR2 YSLEER. The CDR3 contains 15 residues. V dropped 3 bases and J dropped 2; count of bases not matched to a gene: 6. The CDR3 DNA sequence: TGCGCCAGCAGCCAGACCCGGGGGGGAACCTACGAGCAGTACTTC. The encoded protein is CASSQTRGGTYEQYF.

The V gene is TRBV7-2, the J gene TRBJ2-1; 14 nucleotides line up with TRBD2. This CDR3 spans 14 amino acids. The V segment lost 5 bases and the J segment 9 bases; nucleotides outside the gene matches: 3. In germline, CDR1 is SGHTA, CDR2 FQGNSA. CDR3 nucleotides: TGTGCCAGCAGCGTAGGACTAGCGGGAGGTGAGCAGTTCTTC. This codes for CASSVGLAGGEQFF.

V and J are TRBV3-1 (or the pseudogene TRBV3-2) and TRBJ2-1; TRBD2 agrees at 10 bases. V gave up 2 bases and J gave up 3 bases; unmatched junction bases: 1. This CDR3 spans 15 amino acids. CDR1 is LGHDT and CDR2 is YNNKEL in the germline V gene (reference sequence). The CDR3 loop reads CASSQRTSGYNEQFF. The DNA of the CDR3 is TGTGCCAGCAGCCAACGGACTAGCGGCTACAATGAGCAGTTCTTC.